Below, 25 T cell receptor beta chains from the same sample are listed, as sequenced in a study of T cell responses to AZD1222 COVID-19 vaccine. Libraries were prepared by immunoSEQ multiplex PCR; TCRdb keeps only in-frame clonotypes and omits some of them. Altogether just under 95,000 clones are present, roughly 90% being singletons, with the ten largest covering 10% to 15%. The material sequenced was peripheral blood, taken on day 0 of AZD1222 vaccination. These receptors all come from an adult in good health.

The genes are TRBV28 and TRBJ1-2; no firm D call. This CDR3 region has 17 residues. V lost 2 bases to trimming and J lost 2 bases, with 18 bases between them. The V gene's germline CDR1 is MDHEN and CDR2 SYDVKM. CDR3 sequence (DNA): TGTGCCAGCAGTTTACCACTGAGCCCGGCAGCGAACTATGGCTACACCTTC. It codes for CASSLPLSPAANYGYTF.

J is TRBJ2-7 and V is TRBV6-5, with 8 bases lining up with TRBD1. The CDR3 consists of 15 residues. V dropped 4 bases and J dropped 7; count of bases not matched to a gene: 12. Germline loops: CDR1 MNHEY, CDR2 SVGAGI. CDR3: CASSSSTGGRREQYF. The CDR3 DNA reads as TGTGCCAGCAGTTCCAGCACAGGGGGACGGAGAGAGCAGTACTTC.

This rearrangement joins TRBV4-1 to TRBJ2-2; 10 positions match TRBD2. This CDR3 comprises 16 residues. V shed 0 bases, J shed 5 bases, and the junction held 3 bases outside the gene matches. Per germline, CDR1 MGHRA and CDR2 YSYEKL. The CDR3 DNA is TGCGCCAGCAGCCAAGAGAGCGGGGGGGATACCGGGGAGCTGTTTTTT. Its translation is CASSQESGGDTGELFF.

As concerns this clone: This CDR3 is also generated by other DNA sequences in the sample. The rearrangement joins TRBV9 to TRBJ2-2; no clear D. The CDR3 covers 13 residues. Trimming pared 0 bases from V and 5 bases from J, leaving 5 bases between. The V gene's germline CDR1 is SGDLS and CDR2 YYNGEE. CDR3 bases: TGTGCCAGCAGCGTAGTAGGGACCGGGGAGCTGTTTTTT. Translated, it gives CASSVVGTGELFF.

The DNA of the CDR3 is TGTGCCAGCACCCAGGGGTTGGGGGAGCTGTTTTTT. Its protein product is CASTQGLGELFF. The rearrangement joins TRBV6-5 to TRBJ2-2, with a tentative D call TRBD1 (6 bases). CDR1 MNHEY and CDR2 SVGAGI come from the germline V gene. CDR3 size: 12 residues. Trimming took 7 bases from V and 8 from J, leaving 11 bases between them.

This clone was detected a few times. The V gene is TRBV7-4, the J gene TRBJ1-2; D call uncertain. The CDR3 is 16 amino acids. CDR1 is SGHVT and CDR2 is SQSDAQ in the germline V gene. V was cut by 3 bases and J by 5 bases, with 19 bases left in between. This CDR3 reads CASSLLSIGWAYGYTF. In DNA form, the CDR3 reads TGTGCCAGCAGCTTGCTTAGTATAGGGTGGGCATATGGCTACACCTTC. The full variable domain, completed using reference TRBV7-4 and TRBJ1-2, is GAGVSQSPRYKVAKRGRDVALRCDSISGHVTLYWYRQTLGQGSEVLTYSQSDAQRDKSGRPSGRFSAERPERSVSTLKIQRTEQGDSAVYLCASSLLSIGWAYGYTFGSGTRLTVV.

V is TRBV29-1 and J is TRBJ1-2; 8 bases map to TRBD1. Germline V lookup: CDR1 SQVTM, CDR2 ANQGSEA. The length of the CDR3 is 14 residues. Trimming at V came to 7 bases and at J to 2 bases, leaving 9 bases not matched to a gene. CDR3 in DNA: TGCAGCGCCAAGGACAGGGCCTCAAACTATGGCTACACCTTC. Its protein is CSAKDRASNYGYTF.

The chain employs TRBV5-5 and TRBJ1-1; D gene uncertain. The V gene lost 1 base and the J gene lost 2 bases, with 21 bases spanning the gap. The CDR3 spans 18 residues. Germline CDR1 SGHKS, CDR2 YYEKEE (reference sequence). The CDR3 DNA reads as TGTGCCAGCAGCTTGCTAGCATCAGACACGAGGCCAAACACTGAAGCTTTCTTT. This translates into CASSLLASDTRPNTEAFF.

This chain connects TRBV5-1 to TRBJ1-6; no clear D gene. V shed 0 bases and J shed 4 bases, with 11 bases lying between them. Germline CDR1 is SGHRS and CDR2 is YFSETQ. The CDR3 contains 16 residues. The CDR3 region has the DNA TGCGCCAGCAGCTTGGCCGATGGCACTTATAATTCACCCCTCCACTTT. Residues: CASSLADGTYNSPLHF.

The rearrangement joins TRBV18 to TRBJ2-2; TRBD1 aligns across 10 bases. The CDR3 extends over 15 amino acids. The V and J ends lost 4 bases and 3 bases, in that order; junction bases with no gene match: 2. Germline V gives CDR1 KGHSH, CDR2 LQKENI. CDR3 amino acids: CASSLDRGHTGELFF. CDR3 in DNA: TGTGCCAGCTCACTAGACAGGGGGCACACCGGGGAGCTGTTTTTT.

This chain joins TRBV6-5 and TRBJ1-2; 7 nucleotides line up with TRBD1. Losses at the gene ends were 6 bases for V and 4 bases for J; bases not matched to a gene: 8. The germline V gene has CDR1 MNHEY and CDR2 SVGAGI. This CDR3 has 14 amino acids. The chain's CDR3 is CASRGTGAPYGYTF. CDR3 coding DNA: TGTGCCAGCAGGGGAACAGGGGCACCCTATGGCTACACCTTC.

Only one count was recorded for this clone. This chain links TRBV7-3 with TRBJ1-2; 9 bases align to TRBD1. The trim removed 6 bases at V and 8 bases at J, leaving 10 bases unmatched. Germline values: CDR1 SGHTA, CDR2 FQGTGA. The CDR3 runs 14 residues. In DNA form, the CDR3 reads TGTGCCAGCAGGTCAACCGGGACAGGGATAGGCTACACCTTC. It codes for CASRSTGTGIGYTF.

The chain links TRBV10-3 to TRBJ1-6; TRBD1 is a possible D gene (5 bases). CDR1 and CDR2 from the germline V gene are ENHRY and SYGVKD. V was clipped by 10 bases and J by 10 bases, with 17 bases between them. The CDR3 totals 13 residues. The CDR3 sequence is CATTVQGASPLHF. The CDR3 DNA sequence: TGTGCCACCACCGTCCAGGGAGCGTCACCCCTCCACTTT.

The V gene is TRBV4-2, the J gene TRBJ1-2; 7 bases map to TRBD1. The CDR3 runs to 15 residues. V dropped 2 bases and J dropped 5; count of bases not matched to a gene: 8. Germline CDR1 reads LGHNA; CDR2 reads YNFKEQ. The CDR3 protein is CASSQLSGGQYGYTF. DNA for the CDR3: TGTGCCAGCAGCCAACTTTCAGGGGGACAGTATGGCTACACCTTC.

In its sample, this clone was seen once. This chain links TRBV5-6 with TRBJ2-7; tentative D call: TRBD1 (5 bases). Trimming stripped 0 bases from V and 4 bases from J, with 17 bases between. Germline V gene sequence: CDR1 SGHDT, CDR2 YYEEEE. This CDR3 is 16 amino acids long. DNA for the CDR3: TGTGCCAGCAGCTTGGCCTGGACACCTAACTCATACGAGCAGTACTTC. Its protein product is CASSLAWTPNSYEQYF. Filled out from reference TRBV5-6 and TRBJ2-7, the complete variable domain reads DAGVTQSPTHLIKTRGQQVTLRCSPKSGHDTVSWYQQALGQGPQFIFQYYEEEERQRGNFPDRFSGHQFPNYSSELNVNALLLGDSALYLCASSLAWTPNSYEQYFGPGTRLTVT.

The rearrangement links TRBV19 to TRBJ2-3; TRBD1 aligns across 8 bases. This CDR3 contains 15 residues. V was pared by 7 bases and J by 2 bases, with 8 bases of the junction left unmatched. Germline-derived CDR1 and CDR2 are LNHDA and SQIVND (reference sequence). Written as DNA, the CDR3 is TGTGCCAGTACGGAACAGGGGGACATCACAGATACGCAGTATTTT. Translation: CASTEQGDITDTQYF.

The DNA of the CDR3 is TGTGCCAGCAGCAGACTTCCCGGGACAGGGGAATCACCCCTCCACTTT. Protein sequence: CASSRLPGTGESPLHF. This chain uses TRBV5-5 with TRBJ1-6, with 10 bases aligning to TRBD1. Germline-derived CDR1 and CDR2 are SGHKS and YYEKEE (reference sequence). The CDR3 runs to 16 residues. The V and J ends lost 4 bases and 10 bases, in that order; junction bases with no gene match: 11.

V is TRBV4-1 and J is TRBJ1-5; 8 bases are shared with TRBD1. Trimming took 5 bases from V and 4 from J; bases not matched to a gene: 13. The CDR3 loop spans 17 amino acids. Germline V gives CDR1 MGHRA, CDR2 YSYEKL. Here the CDR3 DNA reads TGCGCCAGCAGCTCTGGTCGCACAGGGGGTGGAAATCAGCCCCAGCATTTT. As protein: CASSSGRTGGGNQPQHF.

The chain links TRBV15 to TRBJ1-5, with a possible D match to TRBD1 (5 bases). CDR1 is LNHNV, CDR2 YYDKDF, per germline (reference sequence). V was clipped by 8 bases and J by 7 bases, with 15 bases between them. This CDR3 comprises 13 residues. CDR3 coding DNA: TGTGCCACCTCCCCGCGGGGGTGGCAGCCCCAGCATTTT. Translating it yields CATSPRGWQPQHF.

This clone was recorded only once. The chain has TRBV4-1 and TRBJ2-3; D unclear. CDR3 length: 14 residues. V lost 1 base and J lost 6, with 11 bases in between. The germline CDR1 and CDR2 sequences are MGHRA and YSYEKL. The CDR3 loop is CASSQVARSDTQYF. The DNA of the CDR3 is TGCGCCAGCAGCCAAGTGGCTAGATCTGATACGCAGTATTTT.

J is TRBJ1-6 and V is TRBV5-4; 8 nucleotides agree with TRBD1. Trimming at V came to 0 bases and at J to 7 bases, leaving 6 bases not matched to a gene. This CDR3 is built from 16 residues. Germline V gene sequence: CDR1 SGHNT, CDR2 YYREEE (reference sequence). This CDR3 reads CASSLGTGQRNSPLHF. The DNA for the CDR3 is TGTGCCAGCAGCTTGGGGACAGGGCAGAGAAATTCACCCCTCCACTTT.

The J gene is TRBJ2-6, the V gene TRBV19, with D perhaps TRBD1 (5 bases). V shed 8 bases and J shed 4 bases, with 12 bases lying between them. CDR1 is LNHDA, CDR2 SQIVND, per germline (reference sequence). This CDR3 has 14 residues. CDR3 residues: CASSTVSGANVLTF. In nucleotides, the CDR3 is TGTGCCAGTTCGACAGTCTCCGGGGCCAACGTCCTGACTTTC.

The chain couples TRBV5-8 to TRBJ1-2; TRBD1 agrees at 10 bases. Germline V gene lookup returns CDR1 SGHTS and CDR2 YDEGEE. The CDR3 sequence is 15 residues long. V shed 4 bases, J shed 4 bases, and the junction held 7 bases outside the gene matches. The chain's CDR3 is CASSQTGTGVYGYTF. In DNA, the CDR3 is TGTGCCAGCAGCCAAACGGGGACAGGGGTCTATGGCTACACCTTC.

This rearrangement joins TRBV28 to TRBJ2-7; unclear D gene. V shed 2 bases and J shed 3 bases, with 8 bases lying between them. The germline V gene encodes CDR1 MDHEN and CDR2 SYDVKM. This CDR3 contains 13 residues. The DNA for the CDR3 is TGTGCCAGCAGTTTAGGGCAGGTCTACGAGCAGTACTTC. Translated: CASSLGQVYEQYF.

This chain uses TRBV5-8 with TRBJ1-4; D is undetermined. The CDR3 loop spans 15 amino acids. V gave up 1 base and J gave up 7 bases, with 14 bases separating them. CDR1 and CDR2 from the germline V gene are SGHTS and YDEGEE. The CDR3 DNA reads TGTGCCAGCAGCTTGTCCCAGGAGCGGAGTGAAAAACTGTTTTTT. Translating gives CASSLSQERSEKLFF.